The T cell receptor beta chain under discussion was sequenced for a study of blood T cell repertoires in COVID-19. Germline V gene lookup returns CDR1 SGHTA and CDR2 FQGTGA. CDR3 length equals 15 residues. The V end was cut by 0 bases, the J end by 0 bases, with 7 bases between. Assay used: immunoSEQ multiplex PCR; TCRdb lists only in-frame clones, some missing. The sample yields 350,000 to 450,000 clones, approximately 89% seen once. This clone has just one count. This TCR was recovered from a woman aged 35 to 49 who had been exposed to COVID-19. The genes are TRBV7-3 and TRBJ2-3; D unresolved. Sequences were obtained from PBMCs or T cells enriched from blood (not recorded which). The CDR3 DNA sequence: TGTGCCAGCAGCTTAACGGGCAGAAGCACAGATACGCAGTATTTT. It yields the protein CASSLTGRSTDTQYF.